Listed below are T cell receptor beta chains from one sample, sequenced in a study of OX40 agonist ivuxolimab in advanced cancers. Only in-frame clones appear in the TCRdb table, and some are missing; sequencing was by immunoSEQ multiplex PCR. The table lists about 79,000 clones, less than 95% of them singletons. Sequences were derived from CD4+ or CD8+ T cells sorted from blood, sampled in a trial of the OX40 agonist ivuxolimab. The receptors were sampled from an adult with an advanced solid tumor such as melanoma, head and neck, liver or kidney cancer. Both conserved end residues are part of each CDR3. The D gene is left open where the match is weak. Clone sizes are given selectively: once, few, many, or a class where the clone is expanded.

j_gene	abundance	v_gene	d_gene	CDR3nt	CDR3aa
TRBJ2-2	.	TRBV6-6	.	TGTGCCAGCAGCGGGAGAACTAACACCGGGGAGCTGTTTTTT	CASSGRTNTGELFF
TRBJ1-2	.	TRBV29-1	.	TGCAGCGTTGAACTAAGCGGGACCGCTGAACTCTATGGCTACACCTTC	CSVELSGTAELYGYTF
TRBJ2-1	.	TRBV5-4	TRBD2	TGTGCCAGCAGCTCGGCGGGGGGGCTCGGTGAGCAGTTCTTC	CASSSAGGLGEQFF
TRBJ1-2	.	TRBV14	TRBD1	TGTGCCAGCAGCCGGCTGGACAGGGACTATGGCTACACCTTC	CASSRLDRDYGYTF
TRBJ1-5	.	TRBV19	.	TGTGCCAGTAGTATAGAGACAGTGGCTTTGTCTCCCCAGCATTTT	CASSIETVALSPQHF
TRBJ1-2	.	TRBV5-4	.	TGTGCCAGCAGCCCTGGCCCGCAGGGACCCCTGAGTAACTATGGCTACACCTTC	CASSPGPQGPLSNYGYTF
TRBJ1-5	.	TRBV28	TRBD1	TGTGCCAGCAGTCTAGAGACAGGGGTTAGCAATCAGCCCCAGCATTTT	CASSLETGVSNQPQHF
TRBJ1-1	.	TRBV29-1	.	TGCAGCGTTGGGTCCGAGTTGAATGAAGCTTTCTTT	CSVGSELNEAFF
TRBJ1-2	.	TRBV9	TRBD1	TGTGCCAGCAGCGTAGTAACAGGGGGCTTGGTTTTTGGCTACACCTTC	CASSVVTGGLVFGYTF
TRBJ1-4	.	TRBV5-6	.	TGTGCCAGCAGCCTGACAGATAATGAAAAACTGTTTTTT	CASSLTDNEKLFF
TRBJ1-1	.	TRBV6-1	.	TGTGCCAGCAGTGAAGAGAGTGAAGCTTTCTTT	CASSEESEAFF
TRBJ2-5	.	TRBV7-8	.	TGTGCCAGCAGCTTAAATCAGGGGCAAGAGACCCAGTACTTC	CASSLNQGQETQYF
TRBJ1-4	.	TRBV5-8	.	TGTGCCAGCAGCTTGACAGGCTCTAGAACTAATGAAAAACTGTTTTTT	CASSLTGSRTNEKLFF
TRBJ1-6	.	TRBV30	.	TGTGCCTCCAGAACAGGGAGGAATTCACCCCTCCACTTT	CASRTGRNSPLHF
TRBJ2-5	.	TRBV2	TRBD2	TGTGCCAGCAGTGATGGGGGGGAAGAGACCCAGTACTTC	CASSDGGEETQYF
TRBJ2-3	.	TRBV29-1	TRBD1	TGCAGCGTTGAATACTTGGACAGGGGGTCAGATACGCAGTATTTT	CSVEYLDRGSDTQYF
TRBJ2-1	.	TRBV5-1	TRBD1	TGCGCCAGCAGCTGGCAGGGACAGGGAAACGATGAGCAGTTCTTC	CASSWQGQGNDEQFF
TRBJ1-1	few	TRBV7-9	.	TGTGCCAGCAGTTTACAGGTCCCAACAGCCGAAGCTTTCTTT	CASSLQVPTAEAFF
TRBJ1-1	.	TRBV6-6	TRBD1	TGTGCCAGCAGTTCGCGTCGACAGGGGGGAACTGAAGCTTTCTTT	CASSSRRQGGTEAFF
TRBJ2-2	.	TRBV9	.	TGTGCCAGCAGCGTAGGCGGGACGGGAAACACCGGGGAGCTGTTTTTT	CASSVGGTGNTGELFF
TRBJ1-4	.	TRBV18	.	TGTGCCAGCTCACCATCCTCGGAGCGTAATGAAAAACTGTTTTTT	CASSPSSERNEKLFF
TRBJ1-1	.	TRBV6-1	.	TGTGCCAGCAGTAAAACAGGGTCCACTGAAGCTTTCTTT	CASSKTGSTEAFF
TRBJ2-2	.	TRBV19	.	TGTGCCAGTACCACTGGGCGGGGGCTAAACACCGGGGAGCTGTTTTTT	CASTTGRGLNTGELFF
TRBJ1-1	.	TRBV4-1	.	TGCGCCAGCAGCCGCCCGACAGGACTGAACACTGAAGCTTTCTTT	CASSRPTGLNTEAFF
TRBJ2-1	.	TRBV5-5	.	TGTGCCAGCAGCTTACGGGGAAAGCAAGCAGATGAGCAGTTCTTC	CASSLRGKQADEQFF